This T cell receptor (beta chain) was profiled in a study of OX40 agonist ivuxolimab in advanced cancers. Turning to the study itself: Treatment received earlier with anti-PD-1, anti-PD-L1 or anti-CTLA-4 agents was allowed, and approximately 40% had some.

Concerning this clone: What it binds is not known.

Notes on the study in general: Doses of 0.1 to 3.0 mg/kg were accompanied by clonal expansion of CD4+ and CD8+ blood T cells by week 6.

The germline CDR1 and CDR2 sequences are SEHNR and FQNEAQ (reference sequence). Trimming cost V 1 base and J 3 bases, with 17 bases left between them. This CDR3 has 17 residues. The protocol was immunoSEQ multiplex PCR, while the TCRdb copy is restricted to in-frame clones and leaves out a portion. The sample lists around 50,000 clones, about 80% seen once, with roughly 7.9% in the top ten. V usage is TRBV7-9 and J usage is TRBJ2-3, with D perhaps matching TRBD2 (6 bases). The clonotype comes from an adult with an advanced solid tumor such as melanoma, head and neck, liver or kidney cancer. The source was CD4+ or CD8+ T cells sorted from blood, collected in a trial of the OX40 agonist ivuxolimab. CDR3 bases: TGTGCCAGCAGCTTAGAAGCGGGTGAGGGGTTAACAGATACGCAGTATTTT. This sequence encodes CASSLEAGEGLTDTQYF.